The rows below give T cell receptor beta chains drawn from one sample of a study of blood T cell repertoires in COVID-19. TCRdb's table, derived via immunoSEQ multiplex PCR, lists solely in-frame clones and lacks some. The sample has about 80,000 clones; around 83% are singletons. The source material was peripheral blood. All receptors derive from a human donor in a cohort sampled during active COVID-19. CDR3s include the opening cysteine and the closing phenylalanine or tryptophan. The order of the fields is D gene, clone size, V gene, J gene, CDR3 protein, CDR3 DNA. The D gene is left open where the match is weak. Expanded clones get a size class; other rows say once, few or many, or leave the size out.

d_call: .; clone_size: .; v_call: TRBV7-3; j_call: TRBJ2-2; cdr3_aa: CASSLSSRASYTGELFF; cdr3_nt: TGTGCCAGCAGCTTATCTAGTCGCGCTTCTTACACCGGGGAGCTGTTTTTT
d_call: TRBD1; clone_size: once; v_call: TRBV6-1; j_call: TRBJ1-2; cdr3_aa: CASSELGQGEKGYTF; cdr3_nt: TGTGCCAGCAGTGAGCTCGGACAGGGAGAAAAGGGCTACACCTTC
d_call: .; clone_size: .; v_call: TRBV18; j_call: TRBJ1-2; cdr3_aa: CASSPSTGQYGYTF; cdr3_nt: TGTGCCAGCTCACCTTCAACCGGACAGTATGGCTACACCTTC
d_call: .; clone_size: .; v_call: TRBV12-3/TRBV12-4; j_call: TRBJ1-1; cdr3_aa: CASGPSGGTEAFF; cdr3_nt: TGTGCCAGCGGGCCGAGCGGGGGGACTGAAGCTTTCTTT
d_call: .; clone_size: .; v_call: TRBV2; j_call: TRBJ1-4; cdr3_aa: CASSEAGINEKLFF; cdr3_nt: TGTGCCAGCAGTGAAGCGGGCATTAATGAAAAACTGTTTTTT
d_call: .; clone_size: once; v_call: TRBV20-1; j_call: TRBJ1-2; cdr3_aa: CSAAGFEGYTF; cdr3_nt: TGCAGTGCTGCAGGGTTTGAAGGCTACACCTTC
d_call: TRBD1; clone_size: .; v_call: TRBV6-5; j_call: TRBJ1-1; cdr3_aa: CASSPWTGGNTEAFF; cdr3_nt: TGTGCCAGCAGCCCCTGGACAGGGGGCAACACTGAAGCTTTCTTT
d_call: TRBD2; clone_size: .; v_call: TRBV29-1; j_call: TRBJ2-2; cdr3_aa: CSVDHGGVTGELFF; cdr3_nt: TGCAGCGTTGATCACGGGGGGGTCACCGGGGAGCTGTTTTTT
d_call: TRBD1; clone_size: .; v_call: TRBV24-1; j_call: TRBJ2-1; cdr3_aa: CATSGIGTGSGDEQFF; cdr3_nt: TGTGCCACCAGTGGAATCGGGACAGGCTCGGGGGATGAGCAGTTCTTC
d_call: .; clone_size: .; v_call: TRBV5-1; j_call: TRBJ2-1; cdr3_aa: CASSLSSYNEQFF; cdr3_nt: TGCGCCAGCAGCTTGTCCAGCTACAATGAGCAGTTCTTC
d_call: .; clone_size: .; v_call: TRBV24-1; j_call: TRBJ1-1; cdr3_aa: CATSGSPGTEAFF; cdr3_nt: TGTGCCACCAGTGGGAGCCCGGGGACTGAAGCTTTCTTT
d_call: .; clone_size: .; v_call: TRBV5-1; j_call: TRBJ1-5; cdr3_aa: CASSLEGGQPQHF; cdr3_nt: TGCGCCAGCAGCTTGGAAGGAGGGCAGCCCCAGCATTTT
d_call: TRBD1; clone_size: .; v_call: TRBV11-2; j_call: TRBJ2-1; cdr3_aa: CASSLRQGTGNEQFF; cdr3_nt: TGTGCCAGCAGCTTAAGACAGGGGACGGGAAATGAGCAGTTCTTC
d_call: TRBD2; clone_size: .; v_call: TRBV7-3; j_call: TRBJ2-3; cdr3_aa: CASSLGTSGAPDTQYF; cdr3_nt: TGTGCCAGCAGCCTCGGGACTAGCGGGGCCCCAGATACGCAGTATTTT
d_call: .; clone_size: .; v_call: TRBV6-5; j_call: TRBJ2-7; cdr3_aa: CASRVRVVEQYF; cdr3_nt: TGTGCCAGCAGGGTCAGGGTAGTCGAGCAGTACTTC